These 30 T cell receptor beta chains were sequenced from one sample in a study of T cell responses to AZD1222 COVID-19 vaccine. Assay: immunoSEQ multiplex PCR; the TCRdb copy retains only in-frame clones and omits some. The repertoire consists of roughly 79,000 clones, with 60% to 80% occurring once and the leading ten covering more than 20%. This specimen was peripheral blood, taken on day 0 of AZD1222 vaccination. The source is an adult in good health.

The V call is TRBV7-2, the J call TRBJ2-2; D gene uncertain. Per germline, CDR1 SGHTA and CDR2 FQGNSA. The CDR3 loop spans 16 amino acids. V dropped 6 bases and J dropped 3 bases, with 17 bases sitting between them. The CDR3 coding sequence is TGTGCCAGCAGTACGCCTTTGGCAGTTCACACCGGGGAGCTGTTTTTT. Protein product: CASSTPLAVHTGELFF.

This chain joins TRBV27 and TRBJ1-1; TRBD1 is a possible D gene (5 bases). V was clipped by 5 bases and J by 0 bases, with 16 bases between them. The CDR3 has 16 residues. Germline V gene data show CDR1 as MNHEY and CDR2 as SMNVEV (reference sequence). CDR3 region: CASSPTWRGVNTEAFF. The DNA of the CDR3 is TGTGCCAGCAGTCCTACTTGGCGGGGGGTGAACACTGAAGCTTTCTTT.

The chain has TRBV12-5 and TRBJ1-1; 7 nucleotides match TRBD1. Germline assignment: CDR1 LGHNT and CDR2 FRNRAP. V lost 5 bases and J lost 5; bases outside the gene matches: 11. The CDR3 is 15 residues long. The CDR3 nucleotides are TGTGCTAGTGGTAACTCCAGACAGGGCTTAACTGAAGCTTTCTTT. Translated: CASGNSRQGLTEAFF.

The J gene is TRBJ2-7, the V gene TRBV28; TRBD2 is a possible D gene (5 bases). This CDR3 region has 15 residues. The germline gives CDR1 MDHEN, CDR2 SYDVKM. The ends were cut back, 6 bases at V and 0 bases at J, with 15 bases in the middle. CDR3 DNA sequence: TGTGCCAGCAGCGAATCCCTGACTACCTCCTACGAGCAGTACTTC. Its translation: CASSESLTTSYEQYF.

This sequence joins TRBV10-3 and TRBJ2-1, with unresolved D. This CDR3 has 13 amino acids. Between the trimmed V and J ends, which lost 6 bases and 8 bases, there was a span of 14 bases. Germline CDR1 ENHRY, CDR2 SYGVKD. The CDR3 DNA sequence: TGTGCCATCAGGGCCGAGGTGGCCCATGAGCAGTTCTTC. Translated: CAIRAEVAHEQFF.

The chain uses TRBV29-1 and TRBJ1-1; D is uncertain. Trimming pared 7 bases from V and 1 base from J, leaving 13 bases between. The CDR3 contains 13 residues. Germline CDR1 and CDR2: SQVTM and ANQGSEA. The CDR3 DNA is TGCAGCGCCGGAAGGAGCCCGAACACTGAAGCTTTCTTT. The encoded protein is CSAGRSPNTEAFF.

This rearrangement joins TRBV21-1 to TRBJ1-3. TRBV21-1 constitutes a pseudogene. CDR3 length: 17 residues. The CDR3 spells CASSRRDPWDSGNTIYF. The CDR3 DNA is TGTGCCAGCAGCAGGAGGGATCCGTGGGACTCTGGAAACACCATATATTTT.

The chain carries TRBV9 and TRBJ2-2, with D tentatively TRBD2 (6 bases). Per germline, CDR1 SGDLS and CDR2 YYNGEE. Trimming stripped 3 bases from V and 6 bases from J, with 12 bases between. The length of the CDR3 is 14 residues. Here the CDR3 reads CASSAETSSGELFF. The CDR3 bases are TGTGCCAGCAGCGCCGAGACTAGTTCCGGGGAGCTGTTTTTT.

The chain has TRBV7-2 and TRBJ1-3, with 8 bases aligning to TRBD1. This CDR3 is built from 14 residues. Unmatched junction bases numbered 4, after V lost 5 bases and J lost 4 bases. Germline V gene sequence: CDR1 SGHTA, CDR2 FQGNSA. As DNA, the CDR3 is TGTGCCAGCAGCCTGCGACAGGGGGGAAACACCATATATTTT. It encodes CASSLRQGGNTIYF.

The V call is TRBV19, the J call TRBJ1-5; 7 positions match TRBD1. Looked up from germline, CDR1 is LNHDA and CDR2 is SQIVND (reference sequence). This CDR3 region has 13 residues. V was pared by 4 bases and J by 6 bases, with 3 bases of the junction left unmatched. Here the CDR3 DNA reads TGTGCCAGTAGTACAGGGGGAGCTCAGCCCCAGCATTTT. Translated: CASSTGGAQPQHF.

The chain has TRBV15 and TRBJ1-1, with D unresolved. The length of the CDR3 is 15 residues. Trimming left V 3 bases short and J 3 bases short, with 14 bases between. Germline V CDR1 and CDR2: LNHNV, YYDKDF (reference sequence). CDR3 DNA: TGTGCCACCAGCAGTGGGTGGACCCCGGACACTGAAGCTTTCTTT. This encodes CATSSGWTPDTEAFF.

The chain recombines TRBV11-1 with TRBJ2-3, with TRBD2 as a possible D gene (6 bases). This CDR3 region has 14 residues. V dropped 7 bases and J dropped 2 bases, with 13 bases sitting between them. Germline V gives CDR1 SGHAT, CDR2 FQDESV (reference sequence). For the CDR3, the DNA is TGTGCCAGCAAGGGACTGATAAACACAGATACGCAGTATTTT. Protein: CASKGLINTDTQYF.

This sequence joins TRBV27 and TRBJ2-1; the match to TRBD2 covers 7 bases. The ends lost 3 bases at V and 0 bases at J; junction bases unmatched: 11. The CDR3 is 18 residues long. From germline, CDR1 is MNHEY and CDR2 SMNVEV (reference sequence). As DNA, the CDR3 is TGTGCCAGCAGTTTTCCCCCGACTAGCCCAAGCTCCTACAATGAGCAGTTCTTC. As protein: CASSFPPTSPSSYNEQFF.

This clone was counted once. V and J are TRBV7-8 and TRBJ1-4; possible D gene TRBD1, 6 bases. Between the trimmed V and J ends, which lost 0 bases and 3 bases, there was a span of 11 bases. CDR1 is SGHVS and CDR2 is FQNEAQ in the germline V gene. CDR3 length: 16 amino acids. CDR3 in amino acids: CASSLARTVPNEKLFF. CDR3 bases: TGTGCCAGCAGCTTAGCCCGGACAGTCCCTAATGAAAAACTGTTTTTT.

The chain carries TRBV6-5 and TRBJ2-7, with D possibly called TRBD1 or TRBD2 (5 bases each). Germline CDR1 and CDR2: MNHEY and SVGAGI. V shed 4 bases and J shed 6 bases, with 13 bases lying between them. The length of the CDR3 is 13 residues. In DNA form, the CDR3 reads TGTGCCAGCAGTTTACTCCGGGACGGCGAGCAGTACTTC. It encodes CASSLLRDGEQYF.

The chain couples TRBV18 to TRBJ2-5, with D possibly matching TRBD2 (5 bases). The CDR3 has 13 residues. The V gene's germline CDR1 is KGHSH and CDR2 LQKENI. V was shortened by 5 bases and J by 3 bases, with 10 bases between the two germline ends. The CDR3: CASSSRLKETQYF. CDR3 nucleotide sequence: TGTGCCAGCTCATCTCGACTAAAAGAGACCCAGTACTTC.

This clone was observed a single time. V usage is TRBV6-5 and J usage is TRBJ2-7; 7 nucleotides line up with TRBD1. This CDR3 has 12 amino acids. Unmatched junction bases numbered 3, after V lost 8 bases and J lost 2 bases. The germline V gene has CDR1 MNHEY and CDR2 SVGAGI. CDR3 loop: CASRGQTYEQYF. CDR3 in DNA: TGTGCCAGCCGGGGACAGACCTACGAGCAGTACTTC.

This chain links TRBV27 with TRBJ2-7; 8 positions agree with TRBD1. The germline V gene has CDR1 MNHEY and CDR2 SMNVEV (reference sequence). The trim removed 7 bases at V and 2 bases at J, leaving 1 base unmatched. The length of the CDR3 is 12 residues. CDR3 amino acids: CASMDRAYEQYF. CDR3 sequence (DNA): TGTGCCAGCATGGACAGGGCCTACGAGCAGTACTTC.

V usage is TRBV7-9 and J usage is TRBJ2-1, with 7 bases that match TRBD1. V gave up 5 bases and J gave up 5 bases; unmatched junction bases: 6. The V gene's germline CDR1 is SEHNR and CDR2 FQNEAQ (reference sequence). The CDR3 contains 14 residues. DNA of the CDR3: TGTGCCAGCAGCCAAGGACAGGCCCACAATGAGCAGTTCTTC. Protein product: CASSQGQAHNEQFF.

This clone was found a few times. The V gene is TRBV4-3, the J gene TRBJ1-2; 8 nucleotides agree with TRBD1. This CDR3 has 17 amino acids. V lost 1 base and J lost 3; bases outside the gene matches: 10. Germline V gives CDR1 LGHNA, CDR2 YSLEER. CDR3 residues: CASSQALDRGRDYGYTF. CDR3 in DNA: TGCGCCAGCAGCCAAGCTTTAGACAGGGGAAGGGACTATGGCTACACCTTC.

V usage is TRBV5-1 and J usage is TRBJ1-2; D is ambiguous. Germline CDR1 reads SGHRS; CDR2 reads YFSETQ. V lost 1 base and J lost 8, with 12 bases in between. The CDR3 runs 13 residues. CDR3 in amino acids: CASSLPGDEGYTF. The CDR3 nucleotides read TGCGCCAGCAGCTTGCCCGGTGATGAAGGCTACACCTTC.

The chain couples TRBV7-6 to TRBJ2-3; no clear D. Germline values: CDR1 SGHVS, CDR2 FNYEAQ. The length of the CDR3 is 14 residues. The V end lost 5 bases, the J end lost 2 bases, and 11 bases lay between the germline ends. As DNA, the CDR3 is TGTGCCAGCAGCCCAGCCCCTACCACAGATACGCAGTATTTT. This gives the protein CASSPAPTTDTQYF.

The genes are TRBV5-1 and TRBJ1-3, with 9 bases lining up with TRBD1. The CDR3 consists of 18 residues. V was clipped by 2 bases and J by 0 bases; unmatched bases: 9. Germline CDR1 SGHRS, CDR2 YFSETQ. CDR3 coding DNA: TGCGCCAGCAGCTTTACCGGGACAGGGTCGGGCTCTGGAAACACCATATATTTT. Its protein is CASSFTGTGSGSGNTIYF.

V usage is TRBV30 and J usage is TRBJ2-1; D gene ambiguous. This CDR3 is 14 amino acids long. Trimming left V 3 bases short and J 0 bases short, with 9 bases between. Germline CDR1 and CDR2: GTSNPN and SVGIG (reference sequence). DNA for the CDR3: TGTGCCTGGAGGGGTTTTGGCTCCTACAATGAGCAGTTCTTC. It is translated as CAWRGFGSYNEQFF.

For the CDR3, the DNA is TGTGCCAGCAGCGGGACAGGGGGCTTTGATGAGCAGTTCTTC. This translates into CASSGTGGFDEQFF. The rearrangement links TRBV6-5 to TRBJ2-1, with TRBD1 matching 12 bases. Looked up from germline, CDR1 is MNHEY and CDR2 is SVGAGI. V was pared by 6 bases and J by 8 bases, with 5 bases of the junction left unmatched. The CDR3 contains 14 residues.

V gene TRBV5-1 combines with J gene TRBJ2-3, with 11 bases aligning to TRBD2. This CDR3 is built from 16 residues. The germline V gene has CDR1 SGHRS and CDR2 YFSETQ. Losses at the gene ends were 0 bases for V and 1 base for J; bases not matched to a gene: 1. The CDR3 nucleotides read TGCGCCAGCAGCTTGGGGGGACTAGCGGGCACAGATACGCAGTATTTT. Protein product: CASSLGGLAGTDTQYF.

The rearrangement links TRBV2 to TRBJ1-2; 8 bases align to TRBD1. The CDR3 has 14 residues. V shed 1 base, J shed 4 bases, and the junction held 2 bases outside the gene matches. The germline V gene encodes CDR1 SNHLY and CDR2 FYNNEI. CDR3 coding DNA: TGTGCCAGCAGTGAAGGACAGGGGAGCTATGGCTACACCTTC. Encoded protein: CASSEGQGSYGYTF.

The V gene is TRBV19, the J gene TRBJ2-1, with D uncertain. V was shortened by 0 bases and J by 0 bases, with 6 bases between the two germline ends. The CDR3 runs to 15 residues. In germline, CDR1 is LNHDA, CDR2 SQIVND (reference sequence). The CDR3 protein is CASSIDGSSYNEQFF. The CDR3 DNA sequence: TGTGCCAGTAGTATAGATGGTTCCTCCTACAATGAGCAGTTCTTC.

V usage is TRBV5-1 and J usage is TRBJ2-5; no clear D. V lost 4 bases and J 2 bases, leaving 6 bases between the germline ends. This CDR3 is built from 12 residues. Germline CDR1 and CDR2: SGHRS and YFSETQ. The CDR3 coding sequence is TGCGCCAGCAGCCTGATTCAAGAGACCCAGTACTTC. Translation: CASSLIQETQYF.

The chain carries TRBV7-2 and TRBJ1-4; the D gene is possibly TRBD1 (6 bases). This CDR3 is built from 14 residues. Germline V gene data show CDR1 as SGHTA and CDR2 as FQGNSA. Trimming removed 5 bases from V and 8 bases from J, with 15 bases in between. CDR3 amino acids: CASSDPTGWEKLFF. The CDR3 DNA follows: TGTGCCAGCAGCGACCCGACAGGTTGGGAAAAACTGTTTTTT.